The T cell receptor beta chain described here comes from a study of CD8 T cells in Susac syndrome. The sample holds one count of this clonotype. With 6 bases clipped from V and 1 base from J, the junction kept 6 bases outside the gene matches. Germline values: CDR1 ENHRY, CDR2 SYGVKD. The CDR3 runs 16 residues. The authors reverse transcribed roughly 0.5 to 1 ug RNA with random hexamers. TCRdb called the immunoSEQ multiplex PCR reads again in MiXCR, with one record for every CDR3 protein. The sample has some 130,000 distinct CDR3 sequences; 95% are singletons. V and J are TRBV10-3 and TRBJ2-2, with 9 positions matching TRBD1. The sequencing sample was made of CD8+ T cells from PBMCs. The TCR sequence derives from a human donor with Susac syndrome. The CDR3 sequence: CAIRTEGQGNTGELFF. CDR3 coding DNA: TGTGCCATCAGGACAGAGGGACAGGGGAACACCGGGGAGCTGTTTTTT.